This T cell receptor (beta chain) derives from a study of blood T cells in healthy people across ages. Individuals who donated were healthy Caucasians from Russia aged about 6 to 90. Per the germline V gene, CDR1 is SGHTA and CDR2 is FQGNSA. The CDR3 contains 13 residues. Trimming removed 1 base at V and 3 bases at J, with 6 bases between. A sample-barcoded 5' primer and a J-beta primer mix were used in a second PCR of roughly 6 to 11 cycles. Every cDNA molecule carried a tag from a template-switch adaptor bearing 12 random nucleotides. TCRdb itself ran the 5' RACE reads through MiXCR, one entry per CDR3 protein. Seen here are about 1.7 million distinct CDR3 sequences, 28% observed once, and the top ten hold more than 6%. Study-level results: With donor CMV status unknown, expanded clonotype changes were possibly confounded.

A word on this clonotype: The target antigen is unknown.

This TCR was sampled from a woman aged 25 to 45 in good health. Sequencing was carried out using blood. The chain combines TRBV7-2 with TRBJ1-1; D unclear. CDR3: CASSLGLYTEAFF. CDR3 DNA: TGTGCCAGCAGCTTAGGACTGTACACTGAAGCTTTCTTT.